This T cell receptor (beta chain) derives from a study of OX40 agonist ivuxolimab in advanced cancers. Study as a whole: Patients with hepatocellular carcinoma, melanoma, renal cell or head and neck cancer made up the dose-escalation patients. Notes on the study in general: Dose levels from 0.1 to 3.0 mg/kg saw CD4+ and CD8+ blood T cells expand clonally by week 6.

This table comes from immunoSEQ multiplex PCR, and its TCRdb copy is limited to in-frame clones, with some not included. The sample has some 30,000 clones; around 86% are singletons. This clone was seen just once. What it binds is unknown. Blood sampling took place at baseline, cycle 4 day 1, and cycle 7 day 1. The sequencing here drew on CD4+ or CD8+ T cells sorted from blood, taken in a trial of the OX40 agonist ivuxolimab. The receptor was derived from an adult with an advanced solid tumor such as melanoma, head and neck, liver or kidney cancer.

In nucleotides, the CDR3 is TGCGCCAGCAGCTTGTCCCAGGGCCTCCAAGAGACCCAGTACTTC. Amino acid sequence: CASSLSQGLQETQYF. The chain couples TRBV5-1 to TRBJ2-5; the D gene is possibly TRBD1 (5 bases). Germline values: CDR1 SGHRS, CDR2 YFSETQ. The CDR3 totals 15 residues. V lost 1 base, J lost 1 base, and 11 bases lay in between.